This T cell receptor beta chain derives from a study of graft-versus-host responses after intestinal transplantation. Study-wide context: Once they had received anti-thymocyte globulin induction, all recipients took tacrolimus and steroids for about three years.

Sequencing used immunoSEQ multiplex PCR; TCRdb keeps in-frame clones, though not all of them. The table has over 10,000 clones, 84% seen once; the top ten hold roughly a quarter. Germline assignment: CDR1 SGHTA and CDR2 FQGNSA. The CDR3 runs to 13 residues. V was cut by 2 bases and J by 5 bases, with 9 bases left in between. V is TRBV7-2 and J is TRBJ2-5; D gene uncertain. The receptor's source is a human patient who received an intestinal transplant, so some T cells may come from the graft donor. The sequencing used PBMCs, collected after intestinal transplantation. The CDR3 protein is CASSLYGGETQYF. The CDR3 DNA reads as TGTGCCAGCAGCTTATATGGTGGGGAGACCCAGTACTTC.